This TCR beta chain is from a study of OX40 agonist ivuxolimab in advanced cancers. About the study: An agonistic human IgG2 monoclonal antibody against OX40 (CD134) was given. At 82.7% male, the cohort had a mean age of 60 years, ranging from about 23 to 79.

Profiled with immunoSEQ multiplex PCR; TCRdb holds only in-frame clones, not every one. The sample consists of tens of thousands of clones, 75% to 90% of them appearing once. Blood specimens came from baseline, cycle 4 day 1, and cycle 7 day 1. The V end was cut by 1 base, the J end by 1 base, with 14 bases between. The germline CDR1 and CDR2 sequences are SGHNT and YENEEA. The CDR3 is 17 residues long. In regard to this clone: What it recognizes is unknown.

Overall study findings and caveats: The mean number of expanded clones was higher in CD8+ T cells than in CD4+.

The chain joins TRBV11-3 to TRBJ2-1; D tentatively fits TRBD1 or TRBD2 (6 bases each). The receptor was isolated from an adult with an advanced solid tumor such as melanoma, head and neck, liver or kidney cancer. Sample: CD4+ or CD8+ T cells sorted from blood, taken in a trial of the OX40 agonist ivuxolimab. CDR3 coding DNA: TGTGCCAGCAGCTTAGGTAAGGGGGAGGCTTCCTACAATGAGCAGTTCTTC. It translates to CASSLGKGEASYNEQFF.